The clone carrying this TCR beta chain was counted a few times. These data are taken from a study of beta chain features in type 1 diabetes. The investigators reverse transcribed all of the isolated RNA, so they sequenced expressed TCRB transcripts. Assay used: immunoSEQ multiplex PCR; TCRdb lists only in-frame clones, some missing. The sample has about 370,000 clones; roughly 15% are singletons. With 5 bases clipped from V and 2 bases from J, the junction kept 6 bases outside the gene matches. The CDR3 runs to 15 residues. CDR1 is SGHVS, CDR2 FQNEAQ, per germline. The gene calls are TRBV7-8 and TRBJ2-5; 9 bases match TRBD1. The sequence came from a woman aged 18-29 years in good health. The sample was naive CD4+ T cells from blood. CDR3 nucleotide sequence: TGTGCCAGCAGCCCGCGGACAGGGGCTCAAGAGACCCAGTACTTC. Protein product: CASSPRTGAQETQYF.